The clone carrying this T cell receptor (beta chain) came up many times. Its antigen is currently unknown. The CDR3 contains 15 residues. CDR1 and CDR2 (germline): SGHRS, YFSETQ. V shed 4 bases and J shed 3 bases, with 16 bases lying between them. The source of the sample is a study of response to subunit inactivated influenza vaccine. TCRdb used MiXCR to reprocess the RT-PCR reads, holding one entry per CDR3 protein. The table records about 310,000 distinct CDR3 sequences, roughly a fifth of them present only once. General study findings and limits: The authors suggested that every seasonal influenza vaccination recruits few new T cells.

This chain links TRBV5-1 with TRBJ2-5; D may be TRBD1 (6 bases). The TCR was taken from a man between 50 and 75 years old who received an inactivated influenza vaccine. The starting material was PBMCs from blood, obtained roughly 20 months after vaccination. In nucleotides, the CDR3 is TGCGCCAGCAGCCCGTCGGACAGAACGAAAGAGACCCAGTACTTC. It specifies CASSPSDRTKETQYF.